Presented here are 2 T cell receptor beta chains from one specimen sequenced in a study of cytomegalovirus exposure and HLA in healthy donors (dated by TCRdb to the late 2010s). Receptor amplification or capture employed the immunoSEQ multiplex PCR assay. For the multiplex PCR, a mixture combining 60 forward primers for TCR Vbeta segments and 13 reverse primers for TCR Jbeta segments was used. TCRdb obtained this table from immuneACCESS and retained in-frame rearrangements with V and J assigned. These tables miss some clones; where compared with another copy, unresolved V genes account for less than half of the shortfall, and the remainder is unexplained. The sample records over 100,000 clones, over 65% of which are singletons. Approximately 1.7% of the sample comes from the top ten. The sequenced material came from PBMCs. The receptors derive from a woman in her forties in good health and CMV-seronegative.

The chain links TRBV11-2 to TRBJ2-5, with 7 bases lining up with TRBD2. The V segment lost 5 bases and the J segment 4 bases; nucleotides outside the gene matches: 7. CDR1 SGHAT and CDR2 FQNNGV come from the germline V gene. CDR3 length: 14 residues. The CDR3 coding sequence is TGTGCCAGCAGCCCGTTCGGGGGGACAGAGACCCAGTACTTC. Its translation: CASSPFGGTETQYF.

V gene TRBV5-1 combines with J gene TRBJ1-2; 9 nucleotides agree with TRBD1. This CDR3 has 16 amino acids. The J segment lost 1 base and the V segment lost 0 bases, leaving 4 bases of the junction unmatched. Germline V gene data show CDR1 as SGHRS and CDR2 as YFSETQ. The CDR3, as DNA: TGCGCCAGCAGCTTGGGGGACAGGGCAGATAACTATGGCTACACCTTC. It is translated as CASSLGDRADNYGYTF.